The T cell receptor beta chain described here comes from a study of shared clonotypes between healthy human individuals. Whole-study context: With ages of 18 to 49, the donors were two women and three men.

Samples underwent the assay at deep level. This table comes from immunoSEQ multiplex PCR, and its TCRdb copy is limited to in-frame clones, with some not included. Of 2 million to 2.5 million clones listed, under 97% are singletons. The authors divided CD4+ cells into CD45RA+ naive and CD45RA-negative memory subsets. CDR1 is MNHEY and CDR2 is SMNVEV in the germline V gene (reference sequence). This CDR3 is 14 amino acids long. Germline trimming cut 5 bases from V and 7 bases from J; bases unmatched to any gene: 0. Sequenced: naive CD4+ T cells sorted from blood. Indicated subset: CD45RA+ positively selected. The receptor's source is a man younger than 30 in good health. This chain uses TRBV27 with TRBJ2-1; 15 bases are a match to TRBD2. In DNA, the CDR3 is TGTGCCAGCAGTGGGACTAGCGGGAGGAATGAGCAGTTCTTC. Protein sequence: CASSGTSGRNEQFF.